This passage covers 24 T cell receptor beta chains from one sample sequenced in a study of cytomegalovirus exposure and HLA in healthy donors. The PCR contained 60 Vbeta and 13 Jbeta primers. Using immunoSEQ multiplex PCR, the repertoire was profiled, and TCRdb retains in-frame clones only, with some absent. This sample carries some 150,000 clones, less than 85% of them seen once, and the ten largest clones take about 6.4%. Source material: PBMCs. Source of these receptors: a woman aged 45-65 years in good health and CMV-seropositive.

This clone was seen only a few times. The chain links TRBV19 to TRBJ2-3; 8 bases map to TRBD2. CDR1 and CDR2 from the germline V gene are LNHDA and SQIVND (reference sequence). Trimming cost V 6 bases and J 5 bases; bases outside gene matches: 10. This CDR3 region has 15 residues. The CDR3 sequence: CASRSLSGEKDTQYF. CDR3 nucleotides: TGTGCCAGTAGATCCCTTAGCGGGGAAAAAGATACGCAGTATTTT.

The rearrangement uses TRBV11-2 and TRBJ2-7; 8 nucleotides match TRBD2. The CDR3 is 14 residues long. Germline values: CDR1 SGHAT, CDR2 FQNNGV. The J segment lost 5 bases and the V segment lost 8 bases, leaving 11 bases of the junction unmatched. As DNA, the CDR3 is TGTGCCAGCGGACTCCAGGGACTAGGGAACGAGCAGTACTTC. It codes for CASGLQGLGNEQYF.

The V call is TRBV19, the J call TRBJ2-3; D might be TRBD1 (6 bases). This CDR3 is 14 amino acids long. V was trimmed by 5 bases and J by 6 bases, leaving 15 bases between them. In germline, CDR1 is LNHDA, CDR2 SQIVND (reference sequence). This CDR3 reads CASSWGQGPDTQYF. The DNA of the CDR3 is TGTGCCAGTAGTTGGGGGCAGGGTCCGGATACGCAGTATTTT.

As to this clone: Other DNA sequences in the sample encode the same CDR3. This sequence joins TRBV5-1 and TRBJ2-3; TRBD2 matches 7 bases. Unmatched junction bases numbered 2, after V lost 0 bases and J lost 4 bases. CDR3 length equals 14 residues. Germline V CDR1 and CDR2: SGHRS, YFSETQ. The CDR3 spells CASSLALASDTQYF. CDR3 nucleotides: TGCGCCAGCAGCTTGGCACTAGCGTCAGATACGCAGTATTTT. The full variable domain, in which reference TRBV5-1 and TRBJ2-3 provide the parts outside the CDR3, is KAGVTQTPRYLIKTRGQQVTLSCSPISGHRSVSWYQQTPGQGLQFLFEYFSETQRNKGNFPGRFSGRQFSNSRSEMNVSTLELGDSALYLCASSLALASDTQYFGPGTRLTVL.

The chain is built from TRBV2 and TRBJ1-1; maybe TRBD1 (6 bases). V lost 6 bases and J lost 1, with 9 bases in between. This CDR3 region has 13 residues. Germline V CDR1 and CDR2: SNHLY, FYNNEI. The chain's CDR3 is CASRAQGNTEAFF. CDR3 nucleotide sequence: TGTGCCAGCAGGGCACAGGGGAACACTGAAGCTTTCTTT.

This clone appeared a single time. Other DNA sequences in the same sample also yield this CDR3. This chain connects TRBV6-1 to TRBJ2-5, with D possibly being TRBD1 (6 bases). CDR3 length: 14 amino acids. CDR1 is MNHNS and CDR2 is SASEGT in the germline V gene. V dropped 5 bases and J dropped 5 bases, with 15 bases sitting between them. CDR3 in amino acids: CASSPGQFQETQYF. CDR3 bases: TGTGCCAGCAGTCCCGGACAGTTCCAGGAGACCCAGTACTTC.

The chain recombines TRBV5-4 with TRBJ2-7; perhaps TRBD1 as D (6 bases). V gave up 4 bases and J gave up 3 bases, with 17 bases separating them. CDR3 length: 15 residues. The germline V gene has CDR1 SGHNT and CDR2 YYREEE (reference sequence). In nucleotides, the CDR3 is TGTGCCAGCAGCCGAGGGGGAATCGGAAACTACGAGCAGTACTTC. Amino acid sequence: CASSRGGIGNYEQYF.

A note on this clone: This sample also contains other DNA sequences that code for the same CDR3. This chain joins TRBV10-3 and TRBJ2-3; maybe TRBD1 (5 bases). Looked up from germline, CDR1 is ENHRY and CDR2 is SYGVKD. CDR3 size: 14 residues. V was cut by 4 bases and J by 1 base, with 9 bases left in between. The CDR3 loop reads CAISGTQGTDTQYF. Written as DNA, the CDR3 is TGTGCCATCAGTGGAACACAGGGCACAGATACGCAGTATTTT.

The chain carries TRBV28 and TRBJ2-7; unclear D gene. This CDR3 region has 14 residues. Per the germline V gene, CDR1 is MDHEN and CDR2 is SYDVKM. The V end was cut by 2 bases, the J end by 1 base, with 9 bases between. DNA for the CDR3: TGTGCCAGCAGTTTAGGCACCTTGTCCTACGAGCAGTACTTC. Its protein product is CASSLGTLSYEQYF. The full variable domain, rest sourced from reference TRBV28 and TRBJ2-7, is DVKVTQSSRYLVKRTGEKVFLECVQDMDHENMFWYRQDPGLGLRLIYFSYDVKMKEKGDIPEGYSVSREKKERFSLILESASTNQTSMYLCASSLGTLSYEQYFGPGTRLTVT.

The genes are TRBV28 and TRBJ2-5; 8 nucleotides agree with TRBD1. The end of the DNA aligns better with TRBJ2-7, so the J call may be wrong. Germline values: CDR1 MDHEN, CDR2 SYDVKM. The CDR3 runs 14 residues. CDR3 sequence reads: CASSSGGISYEQYF. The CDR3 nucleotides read TGTGCCAGCAGTTCAGGGGGCATCTCCTACGAGCAGTACTTC.

CDR3 sequence (DNA): TGTGCCAGCAGTTTTAGCCCTCTCCGGACAGGGAATTCACCCCTCCACTTT. It specifies CASSFSPLRTGNSPLHF. The chain joins TRBV7-2 to TRBJ1-6, with TRBD1 identical over 8 bases. The germline CDR1 and CDR2 sequences are SGHTA and FQGNSA. Losses at the gene ends were 6 bases for V and 7 bases for J; bases not matched to a gene: 14. This CDR3 has 17 residues.

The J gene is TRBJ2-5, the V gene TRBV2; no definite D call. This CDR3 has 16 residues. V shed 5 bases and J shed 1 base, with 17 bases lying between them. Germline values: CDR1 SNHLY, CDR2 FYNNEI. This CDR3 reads CASSNPRVPTQETQYF. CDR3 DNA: TGTGCCAGCAGTAATCCCCGGGTCCCCACCCAAGAGACCCAGTACTTC.

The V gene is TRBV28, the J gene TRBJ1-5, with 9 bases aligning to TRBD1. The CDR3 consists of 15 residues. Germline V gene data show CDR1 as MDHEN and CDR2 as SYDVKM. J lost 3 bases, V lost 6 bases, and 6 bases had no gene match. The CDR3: CASREGQGPNQPQHF. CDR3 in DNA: TGTGCCAGCAGAGAGGGACAGGGCCCCAATCAGCCCCAGCATTTT.

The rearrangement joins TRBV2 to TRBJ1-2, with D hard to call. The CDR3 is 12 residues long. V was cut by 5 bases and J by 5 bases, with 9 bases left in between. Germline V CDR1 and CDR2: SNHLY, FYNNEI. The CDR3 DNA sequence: TGTGCCAGCAGTTCCACATCTTATGGCTACACCTTC. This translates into CASSSTSYGYTF.

This chain's CDR3 is CASSLRRTGGNTGELFF. The CDR3, as DNA: TGTGCCAGCAGCCTACGGAGGACAGGGGGCAACACCGGGGAGCTGTTTTTT. The V call is TRBV5-4, the J call TRBJ2-2; 11 bases are shared with TRBD1. J gave up 2 bases and V 4 bases, and 7 bases lay outside the gene matches. CDR1 and CDR2 from the germline V gene are SGHNT and YYREEE (reference sequence). The length of the CDR3 is 17 residues. The full variable domain, rest sourced from reference TRBV5-4 and TRBJ2-2, is ETGVTQSPTHLIKTRGQQVTLRCSSQSGHNTVSWYQQALGQGPQFIFQYYREEENGRGNFPPRFSGLQFPNYSSELNVNALELDDSALYLCASSLRRTGGNTGELFFGEGSRLTVL.

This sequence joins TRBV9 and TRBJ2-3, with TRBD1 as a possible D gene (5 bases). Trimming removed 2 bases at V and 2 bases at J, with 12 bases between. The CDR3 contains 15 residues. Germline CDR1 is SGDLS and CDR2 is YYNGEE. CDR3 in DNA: TGTGCCAGCAGCGTCGACAGTTTTTCCACAGATACGCAGTATTTT. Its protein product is CASSVDSFSTDTQYF.

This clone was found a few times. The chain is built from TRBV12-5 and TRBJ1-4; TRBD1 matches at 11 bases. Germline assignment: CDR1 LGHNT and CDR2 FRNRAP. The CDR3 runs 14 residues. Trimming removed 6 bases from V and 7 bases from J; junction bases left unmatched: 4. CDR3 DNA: TGTGCTAGTGGGCCCGGGACAGGGGGTGAAAAACTGTTTTTT. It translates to CASGPGTGGEKLFF. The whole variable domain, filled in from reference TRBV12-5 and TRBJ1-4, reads DARVTQTPRHKVTEMGQEVTMRCQPILGHNTVFWYRQTMMQGLELLAYFRNRAPLDDSGMPKDRFSAEMPDATLATLKIQPSEPRDSAVYFCASGPGTGGEKLFFGSGTQLSVL.

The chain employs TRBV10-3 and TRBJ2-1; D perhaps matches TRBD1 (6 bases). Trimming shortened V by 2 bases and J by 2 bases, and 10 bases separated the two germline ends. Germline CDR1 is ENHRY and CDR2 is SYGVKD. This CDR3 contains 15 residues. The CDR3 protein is CAISERGSTYNEQFF. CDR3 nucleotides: TGTGCCATCAGTGAGAGGGGGAGCACCTACAATGAGCAGTTCTTC.

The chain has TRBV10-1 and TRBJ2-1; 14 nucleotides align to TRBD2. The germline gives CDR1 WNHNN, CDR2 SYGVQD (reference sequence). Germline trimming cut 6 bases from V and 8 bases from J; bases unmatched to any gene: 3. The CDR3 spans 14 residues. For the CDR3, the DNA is TGCGCCAGCAGCCGGACTAGCGGGGGGCATGAGCAGTTCTTC. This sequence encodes CASSRTSGGHEQFF.

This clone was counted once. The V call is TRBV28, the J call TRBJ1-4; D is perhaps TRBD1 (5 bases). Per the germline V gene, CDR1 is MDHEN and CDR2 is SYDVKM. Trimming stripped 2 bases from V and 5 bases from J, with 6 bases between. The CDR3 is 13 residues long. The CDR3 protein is CASSLTGNEKLFF. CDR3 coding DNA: TGTGCCAGCAGTTTAACAGGAAATGAAAAACTGTTTTTT.

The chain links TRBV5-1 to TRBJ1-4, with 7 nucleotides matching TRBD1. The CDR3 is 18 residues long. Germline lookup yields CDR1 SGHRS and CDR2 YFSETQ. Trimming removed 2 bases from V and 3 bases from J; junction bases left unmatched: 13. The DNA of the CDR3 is TGCGCCAGCAGCTTTGGCGGGACAGAGTCCACCTCTAATGAAAAACTGTTTTTT. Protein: CASSFGGTESTSNEKLFF.

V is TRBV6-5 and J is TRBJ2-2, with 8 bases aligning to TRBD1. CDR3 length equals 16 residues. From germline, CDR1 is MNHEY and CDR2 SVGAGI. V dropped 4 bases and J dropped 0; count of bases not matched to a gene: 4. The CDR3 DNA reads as TGTGCCAGCAGTTCCCCAGGGGGCGCGAACACCGGGGAGCTGTTTTTT. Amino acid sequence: CASSSPGGANTGELFF.

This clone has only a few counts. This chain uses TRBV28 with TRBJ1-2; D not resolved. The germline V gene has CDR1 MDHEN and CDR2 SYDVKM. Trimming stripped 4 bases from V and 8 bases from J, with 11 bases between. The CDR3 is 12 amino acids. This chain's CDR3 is CASSSTTRGYTF. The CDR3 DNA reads TGTGCCAGCAGTTCCACCACTAGGGGCTACACCTTC.

CDR3 in amino acids: CASSNLQGMGGVNEQFF. The DNA for the CDR3 is TGTGCCAGCAGCAACTTACAGGGGATGGGTGGAGTGAATGAGCAGTTCTTC. The chain combines TRBV13 with TRBJ2-1; 7 bases are shared with TRBD1. CDR3 length equals 17 residues. From germline, CDR1 is PRHDT and CDR2 FYEKMQ (reference sequence). Trimming cost V 5 bases and J 7 bases; bases outside gene matches: 17.